A single sample gave rise to the 10 T cell receptor gamma chains below, sequenced in a study of gamma-delta T cells after stem cell transplantation. TCRdb reapplied CATT to the RT-PCR reads. The profile shows hundreds of gamma-chain clones, approximately 52% of them singletons. Sequenced: gamma-delta T cells. These receptors originate from a human donor. It is not recorded whose cells these are; they may come from a transplant donor.

The chain is built from TRGV9 and TRGJP. The CDR3 totals 15 residues. Germline V lookup: CDR1 GITISATS, CDR2 ISYDGTV (reference sequence). V shed 1 base and J 6 bases; nucleotides not matched to a gene: 0. The CDR3 DNA reads as TGTGCCTTGTGGGAGGTAGAGTTGGGCAAAAAAATCAAGGTATTT. Protein sequence: CALWEVELGKKIKVF.

A word on this clone: Being one base from a much bigger clone, this may be a read error. This sample includes further DNA sequences coding for the same CDR3. The rearrangement links TRGV9 to TRGJP. TCRdb does not report a J gene; here it was assigned by matching the DNA to germline references. Germline-derived CDR1 and CDR2 are GITISATS and ISYDGTV (reference sequence). The CDR3 covers 16 residues. After removal of 0 bases from V and 7 bases from J, the junction contained 3 bases not matched to a gene. CDR3 protein: CALWEVKELGKKIKVF. CDR3 bases: TGTGCCTTGTGGGAGGTGAAGGAGTTGGGCAAAAAAATCAAGGTATTT.

By frequency in the sample, this clone is hyperexpanded. CDR3: CALWEEYKKLF. DNA of the CDR3: TGTGCCTTGTGGGAGGAATATAAGAAACTCTTT. J is TRGJ1 or TRGJ2 and V is TRGV9. The CDR3 consists of 11 residues. Germline V gene lookup returns CDR1 GITISATS and CDR2 ISYDGTV (reference sequence). V lost 2 bases, J lost 7 bases, and 2 bases stayed unmatched.

Points on this clone: A far larger clone is a single base away, which makes a read error likely. The V call is TRGV9, the J call TRGJP. TCRdb leaves out the J gene; it was filled in here by matching the DNA to germline. The CDR3 spans 17 residues. Looked up from germline, CDR1 is GITISATS and CDR2 is ISYDGTV (reference sequence). CDR3 DNA: TGTGCCTTGTGGGAGGGATTTCAAGAGTGGGGCAAAAAAATCAAGGTATTT. Protein product: CALWEGFQEWGKKIKVF.

This clone was counted a few times. The gene calls are TRGV9 and TRGJ1 or TRGJ2. J gave up 12 bases and V 0 bases, and 5 bases lay outside the gene matches. Germline V lookup: CDR1 GITISATS, CDR2 ISYDGTV (reference sequence). The CDR3 has 11 amino acids. Written as DNA, the CDR3 is TGTGCCTTGTGGGAGGTGCATAGGAAACTCTTT. Translation: CALWEVHRKLF.

This clone was seen only a few times. This chain joins TRGV9 and TRGJP. Germline CDR1 reads GITISATS; CDR2 reads ISYDGTV (reference sequence). V shed 3 bases, J shed 7 bases, and the junction held 6 bases outside the gene matches. The CDR3 sequence is 16 residues long. The CDR3 DNA is TGTGCCTTGTGGGAGAATAACGAGTTGGGCAAAAAAATCAAGGTATTT. Residues: CALWENNELGKKIKVF.

In regard to this clone: A single base separates this from a much larger clone, so it may be a read error. This chain joins TRGV9 and TRGJP. The CDR3 loop spans 16 amino acids. Germline V gene lookup returns CDR1 GITISATS and CDR2 ISYDGTV (reference sequence). CDR3 nucleotide sequence: TGTGCCTTGTGGGAGGTGCAAGAGTTGGGCAAAACAATCAAGGTATTT. Its protein is CALWEVQELGKTIKVF.

A remark on this clone: Its ends do not fully match the called genes, so a read error is possible. The rearrangement joins TRGV8 to TRGJ1 or TRGJ2. Here the J gene came from matching the DNA to germline, since TCRdb omits it. The CDR3 has 13 residues. Germline V gene data show CDR1 as VENAVY and CDR2 as YDSYNSRV. The CDR3 DNA sequence: TGTGCCACCCGGGATAGATATCTGGGAAAGAAACTCTTT. Amino acids: CATRDRYLGKKLF.

As for this clone: This likely reflects a read error, since a far larger clone is one base away. This chain links TRGV9 with TRGJP. The J gene is not listed in TCRdb, so it was assigned here from a DNA match to germline. The trim removed 2 bases at V and 7 bases at J, leaving 8 bases unmatched. The CDR3 has 17 amino acids. Per germline, CDR1 GITISATS and CDR2 ISYDGTV (reference sequence). CDR3 sequence: CALWEAVRELGKKIKVF. The CDR3 DNA is TGTGCCTTGTGGGAGGCGGTAAGGGAGTTGGGCAAAAAAATCAAGGTATTT.

As concerns this clone: A clone one base away is much larger, so this may be a read error. V usage is TRGV9 and J usage is TRGJP. The J gene, missing from TCRdb, was assigned here through DNA to germline matching. Per the germline V gene, CDR1 is GITISATS and CDR2 is ISYDGTV (reference sequence). The CDR3 consists of 17 residues. This CDR3 reads CALWEAEGEWGKKIKVF. DNA for the CDR3: TGTGCCTTGTGGGAGGCGGAGGGGGAGTGGGGCAAAAAAATCAAGGTATTT.